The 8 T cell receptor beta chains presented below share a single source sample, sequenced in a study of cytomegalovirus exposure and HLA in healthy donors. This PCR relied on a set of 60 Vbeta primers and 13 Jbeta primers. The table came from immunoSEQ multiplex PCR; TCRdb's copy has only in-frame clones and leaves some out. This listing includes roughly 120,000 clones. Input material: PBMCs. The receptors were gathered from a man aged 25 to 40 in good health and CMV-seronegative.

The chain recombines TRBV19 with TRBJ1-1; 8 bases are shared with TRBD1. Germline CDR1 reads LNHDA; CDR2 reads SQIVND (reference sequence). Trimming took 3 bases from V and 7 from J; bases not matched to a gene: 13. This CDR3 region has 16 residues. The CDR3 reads CASSMVRGTGSSEAFF. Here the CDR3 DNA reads TGTGCCAGTAGTATGGTGAGGGGGACAGGATCCAGTGAAGCTTTCTTT.

CDR3 residues: CASSLQGLSTDTQYF. CDR3 nucleotides: TGTGCCAGCAGCCTACAGGGCCTGAGCACAGATACGCAGTATTTT. The chain couples TRBV7-2 to TRBJ2-3; D might be TRBD1 (6 bases). The V gene's germline CDR1 is SGHTA and CDR2 FQGNSA. V was clipped by 5 bases and J by 0 bases, with 12 bases between them. There are 15 residues in the CDR3.

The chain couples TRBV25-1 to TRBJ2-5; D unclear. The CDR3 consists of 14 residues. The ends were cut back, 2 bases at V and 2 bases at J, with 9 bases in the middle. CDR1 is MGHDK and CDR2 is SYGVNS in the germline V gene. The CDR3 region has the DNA TGTGCCAGCAGTGAAGGTGGCTTACAAGAGACCCAGTACTTC. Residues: CASSEGGLQETQYF.

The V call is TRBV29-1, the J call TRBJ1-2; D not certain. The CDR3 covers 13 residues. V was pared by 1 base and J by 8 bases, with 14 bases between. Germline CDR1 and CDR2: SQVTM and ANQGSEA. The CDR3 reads CSVEGAQPGGYTF. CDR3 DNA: TGCAGCGTTGAAGGGGCACAGCCTGGCGGCTACACCTTC.

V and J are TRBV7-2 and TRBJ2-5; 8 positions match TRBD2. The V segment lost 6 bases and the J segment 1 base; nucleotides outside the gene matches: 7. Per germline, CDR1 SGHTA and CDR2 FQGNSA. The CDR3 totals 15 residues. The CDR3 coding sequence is TGTGCCAGCAGTTTTAGCGGGGCGGGCCAAGAGACCCAGTACTTC. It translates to CASSFSGAGQETQYF.

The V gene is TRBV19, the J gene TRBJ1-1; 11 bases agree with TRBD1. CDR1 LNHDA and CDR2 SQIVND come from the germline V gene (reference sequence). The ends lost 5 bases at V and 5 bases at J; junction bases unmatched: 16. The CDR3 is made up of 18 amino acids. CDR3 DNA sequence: TGTGCCAGTAGTGTATATGGGCCGGGACAGGGGGTTATGACTGAAGCTTTCTTT. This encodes CASSVYGPGQGVMTEAFF.

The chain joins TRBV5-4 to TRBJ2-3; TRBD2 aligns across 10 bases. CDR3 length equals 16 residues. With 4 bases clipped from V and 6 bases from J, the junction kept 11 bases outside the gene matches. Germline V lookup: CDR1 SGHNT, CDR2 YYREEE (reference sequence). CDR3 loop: CASSETGLASEDTQYF. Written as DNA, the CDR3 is TGTGCCAGCAGCGAAACGGGACTAGCGAGTGAGGATACGCAGTATTTT. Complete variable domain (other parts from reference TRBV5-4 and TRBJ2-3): ETGVTQSPTHLIKTRGQQVTLRCSSQSGHNTVSWYQQALGQGPQFIFQYYREEENGRGNFPPRFSGLQFPNYSSELNVNALELDDSALYLCASSETGLASEDTQYFGPGTRLTVL.

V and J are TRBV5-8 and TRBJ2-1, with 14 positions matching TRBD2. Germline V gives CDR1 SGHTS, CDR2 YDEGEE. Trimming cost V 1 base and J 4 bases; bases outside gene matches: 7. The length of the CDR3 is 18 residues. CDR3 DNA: TGTGCCAGCAGCTTGTCTAAGGGGACTAGCGGGAGATACAATGAGCAGTTCTTC. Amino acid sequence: CASSLSKGTSGRYNEQFF. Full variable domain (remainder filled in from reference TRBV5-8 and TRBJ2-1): EAGVTQSPTHLIKTRGQQATLRCSPISGHTSVYWYQQALGLGLQFLLWYDEGEERNRGNFPPRFSGRQFPNYSSELNVNALELEDSALYLCASSLSKGTSGRYNEQFFGPGTRLTVL.